What follows is one T cell receptor (beta chain) and its context. Its antigen is not known. The sample is drawn from a study of shared clonotypes between healthy human individuals. At the deep level, the assay was run. Replicate PCRs run on unsorted PBMC used about 300 ng DNA, which was approximately 30,000 T cell genomes. Clones were read by immunoSEQ multiplex PCR, and TCRdb kept only the in-frame ones, dropping some. Here the sample spans about 520,000 clones, about 85% being singletons. This CDR3 contains 15 residues. Germline lookup yields CDR1 GTSNPN and CDR2 SVGIG (reference sequence). V shed 2 bases and J shed 2 bases, with 13 bases lying between them. Findings of the study overall: Only blood samples were collected, and tissue repertoires likely differ. An effect of sequencing depth on clonotype sharing among donors was expected.

V is TRBV30 and J is TRBJ1-5; maybe TRBD1 (5 bases). The sequenced sample was PBMCs. The sequence was obtained from a woman aged 40 to 50 in good health. Some clones in this sample may be carry-over from other donors' samples. CDR3 sequence reads: CAWSRGMTGNQPQHF. Written as DNA, the CDR3 is TGTGCCTGGAGTCGGGGGATGACGGGCAATCAGCCCCAGCATTTT. Based on the CDR3 plus reference TRBV30 and TRBJ1-5, the full variable domain is SQTIHQWPATLVQPVGSPLSLECTVEGTSNPNLYWYRQAAGRGLQLLFYSVGIGQISSEVPQNLSASRPQDRQFILSSKKLLLSDSGFYLCAWSRGMTGNQPQHFGDGTRLSIL.